Listed here are 24 T cell receptor beta chains from one sample, sequenced in a study of siplizumab effects on memory and regulatory T cells. The data were produced by immunoSEQ multiplex PCR, yet TCRdb's version contains in-frame clones alone and is incomplete. The repertoire consists of roughly 64,000 clones, with just over 95% occurring once and the leading ten covering more than 0.095%. Specimen: naive CD8+ T cells sorted from blood. These receptors all stem from a human donor in good health.

This clone came up once. This chain connects TRBV7-9 to TRBJ2-2; a weak D match, TRBD2 (6 bases). Germline CDR1 reads SEHNR; CDR2 reads FQNEAQ (reference sequence). CDR3 length: 15 residues. The V and J ends lost 5 bases and 0 bases respectively, with 10 bases between them. As DNA, the CDR3 is TGTGCCAGCAGCCCAAGGACTACGAACACCGGGGAGCTGTTTTTT. It encodes CASSPRTTNTGELFF.

In its sample, this clone was seen once. V gene TRBV9 combines with J gene TRBJ2-3; 11 bases are shared with TRBD2. The CDR3 loop spans 20 amino acids. Germline loops: CDR1 SGDLS, CDR2 YYNGEE. Trimming took 4 bases from V and 0 from J; bases not matched to a gene: 16. CDR3 nucleotides: TGTGCCAGCAGCATCTGGCGGCTAGCGGGGGGACTAACTAGCACAGATACGCAGTATTTT. Translating it yields CASSIWRLAGGLTSTDTQYF.

The V gene is TRBV11-2, the J gene TRBJ1-1; 8 nucleotides align to TRBD1. The germline CDR1 and CDR2 sequences are SGHAT and FQNNGV. The V and J ends lost 1 base and 4 bases, in that order; junction bases with no gene match: 5. CDR3 length: 15 amino acids. The CDR3: CASSLGQGLGTEAFF. CDR3 in DNA: TGTGCCAGCAGCTTAGGACAGGGGTTGGGCACTGAAGCTTTCTTT.

The chain employs TRBV6-1 and TRBJ2-2; 12 bases match TRBD2. V gave up 2 bases and J gave up 2 bases; unmatched junction bases: 9. CDR3 length: 19 residues. Germline V gives CDR1 MNHNS, CDR2 SASEGT. The CDR3 sequence is CASSEPTSGGLVNTGELFF. In DNA, the CDR3 is TGTGCCAGCAGTGAACCGACTAGCGGGGGCCTAGTTAACACCGGGGAGCTGTTTTTT.

The chain carries TRBV6-5 and TRBJ2-3, with 7 bases matching TRBD1. Germline CDR1 reads MNHEY; CDR2 reads SVGAGI. The ends lost 2 bases at V and 1 base at J; junction bases unmatched: 3. This CDR3 contains 15 residues. CDR3 sequence reads: CASSYAGTGTDTQYF. As DNA, the CDR3 is TGTGCCAGCAGTTACGCCGGGACAGGCACAGATACGCAGTATTTT.

The genes are TRBV7-6 and TRBJ1-2; D not resolved. The V end lost 5 bases, the J end lost 1 base, and 17 bases lay between the germline ends. The CDR3 is 16 amino acids. Germline loops: CDR1 SGHVS, CDR2 FNYEAQ. CDR3 residues: CASSPQGQHFNYGYTF. CDR3 nucleotides: TGTGCCAGCAGCCCCCAAGGGCAACATTTTAACTATGGCTACACCTTC.

The gene calls are TRBV7-3 and TRBJ1-1, with D possibly TRBD1 on 5 matching bases. V was shortened by 4 bases and J by 5 bases, with 17 bases between the two germline ends. CDR1 is SGHTA and CDR2 is FQGTGA in the germline V gene. This CDR3 spans 15 amino acids. This CDR3 reads CASSSIGAPGTEAFF. Here the CDR3 DNA reads TGTGCCAGCAGCTCCATAGGGGCCCCGGGGACTGAAGCTTTCTTT.

CDR3 nucleotides: TGTGCCAGCAGCTCCATAGCGGGGGCCTACAATGAGCAGTTCTTC. The encoded protein is CASSSIAGAYNEQFF. The J gene is TRBJ2-1, the V gene TRBV7-2; 9 positions agree with TRBD2. The germline V gene encodes CDR1 SGHTA and CDR2 FQGNSA. The V segment lost 4 bases and the J segment 2 bases; nucleotides outside the gene matches: 3. This CDR3 is built from 15 residues.

This chain connects TRBV11-2 to TRBJ1-2, with D tentatively TRBD1 (5 bases). CDR1 is SGHAT, CDR2 FQNNGV, per germline. V was cut by 0 bases and J by 0 bases, with 8 bases left in between. The CDR3 covers 15 residues. This CDR3 reads CASSLEGASNYGYTF. The CDR3 DNA reads as TGTGCCAGCAGCTTAGAAGGGGCATCTAACTATGGCTACACCTTC.

The chain has TRBV6-6 and TRBJ2-7; D uncertain. V was pared by 5 bases and J by 7 bases, with 12 bases between. This CDR3 is built from 12 residues. Looked up from germline, CDR1 is MNHNY and CDR2 is SVGAGI (reference sequence). This chain's CDR3 is CASSPQPWEQYF. CDR3 DNA: TGTGCCAGCAGTCCCCAGCCGTGGGAGCAGTACTTC.

For this clone: Additional DNA sequences in this sample encode the identical CDR3. The chain uses TRBV6-5 and TRBJ2-2, with D tentatively TRBD1 (6 bases). The germline V gene encodes CDR1 MNHEY and CDR2 SVGAGI. There are 14 residues in the CDR3. Trimming took 0 bases from V and 6 from J, leaving 8 bases between them. The CDR3 protein is CASSYSTGSGELFF. As DNA, the CDR3 is TGTGCCAGCAGTTACTCCACAGGGTCCGGGGAGCTGTTTTTT.

CDR3 protein: CASSYQGSPPYSEAFF. In nucleotides, the CDR3 is TGTGCCAGCAGTTACCAGGGATCCCCCCCGTACTCTGAAGCTTTCTTT. The rearrangement joins TRBV6-5 to TRBJ1-1, with D possibly being TRBD1 (5 bases). The germline CDR1 and CDR2 sequences are MNHEY and SVGAGI. The CDR3 consists of 16 residues. V was cut by 2 bases and J by 6 bases, with 19 bases left in between.

With respect to this clone: The same CDR3 arises from other DNA sequences in this sample as well. The gene calls are TRBV7-8 and TRBJ2-6, with D unresolved. The CDR3 runs 15 residues. The germline CDR1 and CDR2 sequences are SGHVS and FQNEAQ. With 1 base removed from V and 4 bases from J, the gap between germline ends came to 8 bases. The CDR3 coding sequence is TGTGCCAGCAGCTTAGACAGCTCCGGGGCCAACGTCCTGACTTTC. Its translation: CASSLDSSGANVLTF.

V and J are TRBV6-5 and TRBJ2-4; no clear D. CDR3 length: 13 residues. The V gene's germline CDR1 is MNHEY and CDR2 SVGAGI. The germline V and J ends were trimmed by 7 bases and 12 bases, with 19 bases remaining between them. As DNA, the CDR3 is TGTGCCAGCACCTCCCCAACCCGGCCGGATCAGTACTTC. It encodes CASTSPTRPDQYF.

The chain carries TRBV10-2 and TRBJ2-3; D gene uncertain. The CDR3 length is 14 residues. The V end was cut by 6 bases, the J end by 2 bases, with 12 bases between. CDR1 is WSHSY and CDR2 is SAAADI in the germline V gene. The CDR3 is CASRGPGYTDTQYF. CDR3 bases: TGCGCCAGCAGAGGGCCAGGTTACACAGATACGCAGTATTTT.

This chain joins TRBV11-2 and TRBJ2-5, with TRBD1 identical over 7 bases. This CDR3 is 15 amino acids long. The germline CDR1 and CDR2 sequences are SGHAT and FQNNGV. Trimming cost V 5 bases and J 1 base; bases outside gene matches: 7. The CDR3 here is CASSHNDRVQETQYF. Here the CDR3 DNA reads TGTGCCAGCAGCCACAACGACAGGGTCCAAGAGACCCAGTACTTC.

V and J are TRBV25-1 and TRBJ2-7; TRBD1 agrees at 10 bases. The CDR3 has 16 residues. Germline trimming cut 5 bases from V and 5 bases from J; bases unmatched to any gene: 12. CDR1 MGHDK and CDR2 SYGVNS come from the germline V gene. The CDR3 spells CASSPLRDRGQDEQYF. The CDR3 DNA reads as TGTGCCAGCAGTCCCCTCCGGGACAGGGGTCAGGACGAGCAGTACTTC.

The V gene is TRBV18, the J gene TRBJ2-5; tentative D call: TRBD2 (6 bases). The J call may be in error: the DNA end matches TRBJ2-7 better. The CDR3 is 15 residues long. Germline V gene lookup returns CDR1 KGHSH and CDR2 LQKENI. The CDR3 loop reads CASSPFSGLSYEQYF. DNA of the CDR3: TGTGCCAGCTCACCTTTTAGCGGCCTCTCCTACGAGCAGTACTTC.

The gene calls are TRBV11-2 and TRBJ2-3; 7 bases align to TRBD1. Trimming at V came to 3 bases and at J to 2 bases, leaving 2 bases not matched to a gene. This CDR3 region has 14 residues. CDR1 and CDR2 (germline): SGHAT, FQNNGV. The CDR3 protein is CASSFGQATDTQYF. CDR3 coding DNA: TGTGCCAGCAGCTTCGGACAGGCCACAGATACGCAGTATTTT.

The gene calls are TRBV5-5 and TRBJ1-1; D gene ambiguous. Germline CDR1 is SGHKS and CDR2 is YYEKEE (reference sequence). V lost 1 base, J lost 8 bases, and 9 bases lay in between. The CDR3 covers 12 residues. CDR3 sequence (DNA): TGTGCCAGCAGCTTGTGGTCAGAAGAAGCTTTCTTT. It codes for CASSLWSEEAFF.

This chain connects TRBV5-6 to TRBJ2-5, with D possibly TRBD1 on 6 matching bases. Germline CDR1 is SGHDT and CDR2 is YYEEEE. CDR3 length: 12 amino acids. Trimming removed 3 bases at V and 3 bases at J, with 6 bases between. The CDR3 protein is CASSWTEETQYF. In nucleotides, the CDR3 is TGTGCCAGCAGCTGGACAGAAGAGACCCAGTACTTC.

V and J are TRBV4-1 and TRBJ1-2, with D possibly being TRBD1 (5 bases). CDR3 length: 14 residues. The V end was cut by 1 base, the J end by 6 bases, with 12 bases between. Germline CDR1 is MGHRA and CDR2 is YSYEKL. This chain's CDR3 is CASSQGGALDGYTF. CDR3 DNA sequence: TGCGCCAGCAGCCAAGGAGGGGCCTTGGATGGCTACACCTTC.

Written as DNA, the CDR3 is TGTGCCAGCAGCCTAGGGACAGGGCTGGATACGCAGTATTTT. Its protein is CASSLGTGLDTQYF. The chain has TRBV7-9 and TRBJ2-3, with 9 bases fitting TRBD1. The CDR3 totals 14 residues. Germline V gene sequence: CDR1 SEHNR, CDR2 FQNEAQ (reference sequence). The J segment lost 6 bases and the V segment lost 5 bases, leaving 6 bases of the junction unmatched. Full variable domain (missing parts from reference TRBV7-9 and TRBJ2-3): DTGVSQNPRHKITKRGQNVTFRCDPISEHNRLYWYRQTLGQGPEFLTYFQNEAQLEKSRLLSDRFSAERPKGSFSTLEIQRTEQGDSAMYLCASSLGTGLDTQYFGPGTRLTVL.

The chain employs TRBV11-1 and TRBJ1-2; no definite D call. Germline V gives CDR1 SGHAT, CDR2 FQDESV (reference sequence). The CDR3 length is 13 residues. V shed 0 bases and J shed 8 bases, with 10 bases lying between them. CDR3 loop: CASSLAGYDGYTF. In DNA, the CDR3 is TGTGCCAGCAGCTTAGCAGGGTATGACGGCTACACCTTC.